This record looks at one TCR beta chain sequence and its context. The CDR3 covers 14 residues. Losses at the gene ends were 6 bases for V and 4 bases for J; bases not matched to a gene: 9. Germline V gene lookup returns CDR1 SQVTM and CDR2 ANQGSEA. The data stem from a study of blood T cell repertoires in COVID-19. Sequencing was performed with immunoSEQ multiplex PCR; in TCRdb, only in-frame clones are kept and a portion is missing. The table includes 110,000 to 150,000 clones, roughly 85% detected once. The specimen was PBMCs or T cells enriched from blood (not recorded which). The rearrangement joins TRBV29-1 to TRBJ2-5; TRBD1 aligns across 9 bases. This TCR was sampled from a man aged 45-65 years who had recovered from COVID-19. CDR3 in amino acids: CSVMPTGGSETQYF. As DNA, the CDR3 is TGCAGCGTCATGCCGACAGGGGGATCAGAGACCCAGTACTTC.